Given below is one T cell receptor beta chain in context. Its antigen remains unidentified. Trimming stripped 1 base from V and 2 bases from J, with 14 bases between. Germline CDR1 reads LGHNA; CDR2 reads YNFKEQ. The CDR3 runs to 17 residues. The data derive from a study of cytomegalovirus exposure and HLA in healthy donors. At the level of the study: Researchers previously reported finding fewer than 120 million unique TCR beta sequences from around 200 million T cells. General study findings and limits: Beyond CMV serostatus, there was no information to go on about immune exposure. Reportedly, cytomegalovirus status was diagnosed with high sensitivity and specificity.

PCR amplification relied on 60 Vbeta primers (plus 13 Jbeta primers). Data came from immunoSEQ multiplex PCR; TCRdb stores just in-frame clones and leaves some out. Of 80,000 or so clones listed, roughly 70% are singletons. Sequencing was performed on PBMCs. The origin of this receptor is a man aged 25 to 45 in good health and CMV-seropositive. The chain is built from TRBV4-2 and TRBJ1-4; D is unclear. The CDR3 bases are TGTGCCAGCAGCCAAGTAGTTTCTTTCGTGACTAATGAAAAACTGTTTTTT. Translated, it gives CASSQVVSFVTNEKLFF.